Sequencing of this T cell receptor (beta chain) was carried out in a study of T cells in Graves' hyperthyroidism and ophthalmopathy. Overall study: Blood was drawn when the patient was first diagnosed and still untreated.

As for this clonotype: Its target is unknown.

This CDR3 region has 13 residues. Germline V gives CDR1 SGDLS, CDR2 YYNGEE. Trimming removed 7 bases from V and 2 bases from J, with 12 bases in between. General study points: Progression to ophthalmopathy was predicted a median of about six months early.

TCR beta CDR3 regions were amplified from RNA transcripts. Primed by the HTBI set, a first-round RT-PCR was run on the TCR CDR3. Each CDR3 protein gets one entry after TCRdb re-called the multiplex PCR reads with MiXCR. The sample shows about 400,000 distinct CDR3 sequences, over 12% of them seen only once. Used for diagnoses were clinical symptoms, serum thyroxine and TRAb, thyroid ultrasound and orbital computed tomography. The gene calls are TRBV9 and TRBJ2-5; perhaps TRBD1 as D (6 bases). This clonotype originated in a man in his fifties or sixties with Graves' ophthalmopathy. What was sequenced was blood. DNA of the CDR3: TGTGCCAGCCAGCCAGGGGATCAAGAGACCCAGTACTTC. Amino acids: CASQPGDQETQYF.